The T cell receptor beta chain described here comes from a study of CD8 T cells in Susac syndrome. It was with random hexamers that 0.5 to 1 ug RNA was reverse transcribed. A multiplex approach, immunoSEQ multiplex PCR, amplified TCR beta CDR3 across 54 Vbeta and 13 Jbeta. TCRdb re-called the immunoSEQ multiplex PCR reads through MiXCR, storing one row per CDR3 protein. The repertoire holds about 290,000 distinct CDR3 sequences, with about 89% as singletons. About this clonotype itself: One end of the junction varies from germline; a read error may be responsible.

The authors sequenced TCR beta from blood CD8+ and CD4+ T cells. Those who served as multiple sclerosis controls were treatment-naive patients with stable or active relapsing-remitting disease. TEMRA cells were FACS-enriched, while CD8+ and CD4+ T cells were negatively isolated. This receptor was taken from a human donor with multiple sclerosis. What was sequenced was CD8+ T cells from PBMCs.

DNA of the CDR3: TGCAGTGCTAGAGAGAGGACCCTAGACTTC. It translates to CSARERTLDF. This chain connects TRBV20-1 to TRBJ2-5; D remains ambiguous. Germline V gives CDR1 DFQATT, CDR2 SNEGSKA (reference sequence). This CDR3 region has 10 residues.